These T cell receptor beta chains were read from a single sample in a study of shared clonotypes between healthy human individuals. Clones were read by immunoSEQ multiplex PCR, and TCRdb kept only the in-frame ones, dropping some. Here the sample spans millions of clones, 85% to 95% being singletons. Sequenced material: naive CD8+ T cells sorted from blood. The origin of the receptors is a man aged 18 to 30 in good health. Each CDR3 is given with its conserved first and last residue. D genes are given only for firm matches. Clone size is shown for a subset of rows, as once, few, many or a class of expanded clone.

D gene: NA; clone size: NA; V gene: TRBV13; J gene: TRBJ2-7; CDR3 protein: CASSLGGRGRYEQYF; CDR3 DNA: TGTGCCAGCAGCTTAGGAGGCAGGGGTAGGTACGAGCAGTACTTC
D gene: NA; clone size: NA; V gene: TRBV19; J gene: TRBJ1-2; CDR3 protein: CASSEGPSDYGYTF; CDR3 DNA: TGTGCCAGTAGTGAAGGCCCATCGGACTATGGCTACACCTTC
D gene: NA; clone size: NA; V gene: TRBV5-6; J gene: TRBJ2-3; CDR3 protein: CASSHAGAVDTQYF; CDR3 DNA: TGTGCCAGCAGCCACGCAGGGGCCGTAGATACGCAGTATTTT
D gene: NA; clone size: NA; V gene: TRBV9; J gene: TRBJ1-3; CDR3 protein: CASSVEGFDRDTIYF; CDR3 DNA: TGTGCCAGCAGCGTAGAAGGGTTCGACCGCGACACCATATATTTT
D gene: NA; clone size: few; V gene: TRBV29-1; J gene: TRBJ1-1; CDR3 protein: CSVEEGVNTEAFF; CDR3 DNA: TGCAGCGTTGAAGAGGGGGTGAACACTGAAGCTTTCTTT
D gene: NA; clone size: NA; V gene: TRBV28; J gene: TRBJ2-1; CDR3 protein: CASSFVRREQFF; CDR3 DNA: TGTGCCAGCAGTTTCGTCCGACGTGAGCAGTTCTTC
D gene: NA; clone size: NA; V gene: TRBV5-1; J gene: TRBJ2-1; CDR3 protein: CASSLRGLEQFF; CDR3 DNA: TGCGCCAGCAGCTTGAGGGGCCTTGAGCAGTTCTTC
D gene: NA; clone size: NA; V gene: TRBV25-1; J gene: TRBJ2-7; CDR3 protein: CASSESLVREQYF; CDR3 DNA: TGTGCCAGCAGTGAATCCCTAGTACGCGAGCAGTACTTC
D gene: NA; clone size: NA; V gene: TRBV30; J gene: TRBJ1-1; CDR3 protein: CAWEGQIEAFF; CDR3 DNA: TGTGCCTGGGAGGGCCAGATTGAAGCTTTCTTT
D gene: TRBD1; clone size: NA; V gene: TRBV29-1; J gene: TRBJ1-2; CDR3 protein: CSVETGTGVWDYTF; CDR3 DNA: TGCAGCGTTGAAACCGGGACAGGGGTATGGGACTACACCTTC
D gene: NA; clone size: NA; V gene: TRBV28; J gene: TRBJ1-5; CDR3 protein: CASSFYGQFNQPQHF; CDR3 DNA: TGTGCCAGCAGTTTCTATGGACAGTTTAATCAGCCCCAGCATTTT
D gene: TRBD1; clone size: NA; V gene: TRBV11-3; J gene: TRBJ2-7; CDR3 protein: CASSPGQGYEQYF; CDR3 DNA: TGTGCCAGCAGCCCGGGACAGGGTTACGAGCAGTACTTC
D gene: TRBD1; clone size: NA; V gene: TRBV2; J gene: TRBJ1-2; CDR3 protein: CASGDRENCGYTF; CDR3 DNA: TGTGCCAGCGGAGACAGGGAAAACTGTGGCTACACCTTC
D gene: NA; clone size: NA; V gene: TRBV19; J gene: TRBJ2-2; CDR3 protein: CASSILSVTGELFF; CDR3 DNA: TGTGCCAGTAGTATTCTTTCCGTGACCGGGGAGCTGTTTTTT
D gene: NA; clone size: NA; V gene: TRBV7-9; J gene: TRBJ2-5; CDR3 protein: CASSLFSAGAETQYF; CDR3 DNA: TGTGCCAGCAGCTTATTCTCGGCAGGGGCAGAGACCCAGTACTTC
D gene: TRBD2; clone size: NA; V gene: TRBV7-8; J gene: TRBJ2-3; CDR3 protein: CASSLELAGTSTDTQYF; CDR3 DNA: TGTGCCAGCAGCTTAGAACTAGCGGGGACTAGCACAGATACGCAGTATTTT
D gene: NA; clone size: NA; V gene: TRBV9; J gene: TRBJ2-6; CDR3 protein: CASSSGGANVLTF; CDR3 DNA: TGTGCCAGCAGCAGTGGTGGGGCCAACGTCCTGACTTTC
D gene: TRBD1; clone size: NA; V gene: TRBV9; J gene: TRBJ2-7; CDR3 protein: CASSVGTGPSYEQYF; CDR3 DNA: TGTGCCAGCAGCGTAGGGACAGGGCCCTCCTACGAGCAGTACTTC
D gene: NA; clone size: NA; V gene: TRBV2; J gene: TRBJ2-7; CDR3 protein: CASSEGVTYEQYF; CDR3 DNA: TGTGCCAGCAGTGAAGGGGTTACCTACGAGCAGTACTTC
D gene: NA; clone size: once; V gene: TRBV28; J gene: TRBJ2-7; CDR3 protein: CASILGNGYYEEQYF; CDR3 DNA: TGTGCCAGCATTCTTGGGAACGGATACTACGAAGAGCAGTACTTC
D gene: NA; clone size: once; V gene: TRBV7-9; J gene: TRBJ2-3; CDR3 protein: CASSLADADTQYF; CDR3 DNA: TGTGCCAGCAGCTTAGCGGATGCAGATACGCAGTATTTT
D gene: NA; clone size: few; V gene: TRBV27; J gene: TRBJ1-5; CDR3 protein: CASSRGRGNQPQHF; CDR3 DNA: TGTGCCAGCAGTCGGGGAAGGGGAAATCAGCCCCAGCATTTT